The 17 T cell receptor beta chains below come from one sample, sequenced in a study of OX40 agonist ivuxolimab in advanced cancers. TCRdb keeps only in-frame clones here, not all; method: immunoSEQ multiplex PCR. The data show roughly 80,000 clones, more than 90% seen once. This sample comprised CD4+ or CD8+ T cells sorted from blood, obtained in a trial of the OX40 agonist ivuxolimab. These receptors all stem from an adult with an advanced solid tumor such as melanoma, head and neck, liver or kidney cancer.

This clone was found once. CDR3 nucleotides: TGTGCCAGCTCGCGCAATCCTGGAGACACTGAAGCTTTCTTT. Protein sequence: CASSRNPGDTEAFF. The chain uses TRBV18 and TRBJ1-1; D remains ambiguous. Germline values: CDR1 KGHSH, CDR2 LQKENI. With 6 bases removed from V and 3 bases from J, the gap between germline ends came to 14 bases. The length of the CDR3 is 14 residues. Using reference TRBV18 and TRBJ1-1 for the parts outside the CDR3, the full variable domain is NAGVMQNPRHLVRRRGQEARLRCSPMKGHSHVYWYRQLPEEGLKFMVYLQKENIIDESGMPKERFSAEFPKEGPSILRIQQVVRGDSAAYFCASSRNPGDTEAFFGQGTRLTVV.

The genes are TRBV6-1 and TRBJ2-7, with TRBD2 matching 7 bases. This CDR3 has 14 amino acids. Unmatched junction bases numbered 5, after V lost 3 bases and J lost 3 bases. CDR1 is MNHNS, CDR2 SASEGT, per germline. This CDR3 is CASSEASGLYEQYF. CDR3 DNA sequence: TGTGCCAGCAGTGAGGCTAGCGGTCTCTACGAGCAGTACTTC.

The rearrangement uses TRBV2 and TRBJ2-3; TRBD2 matches at 13 bases. J gave up 10 bases and V 8 bases, and 15 bases lay outside the gene matches. The CDR3 is 16 residues long. The germline CDR1 and CDR2 sequences are SNHLY and FYNNEI. CDR3 loop: CASRDGLAGASSAQYF. CDR3 nucleotide sequence: TGTGCCAGCCGAGACGGACTAGCGGGAGCCTCTTCTGCGCAGTATTTT.

This chain connects TRBV2 to TRBJ1-1, with 9 bases identical to TRBD1. This CDR3 has 14 amino acids. The germline V gene encodes CDR1 SNHLY and CDR2 FYNNEI. With V trimmed by 6 bases and J by 4 bases, 6 bases remained unmatched. CDR3 nucleotide sequence: TGTGCCAGCAGGCTACAGGGGGCGGCCACTGAAGCTTTCTTT. Translation: CASRLQGAATEAFF.

J is TRBJ2-3 and V is TRBV4-3; a weak D match, TRBD2 (6 bases). This CDR3 comprises 17 residues. Looked up from germline, CDR1 is LGHNA and CDR2 is YSLEER. V lost 1 base, J lost 2 bases, and 16 bases lay in between. The CDR3 loop is CASSQGAGRGATDTQYF. The CDR3 coding sequence is TGCGCCAGCAGCCAAGGCGCCGGGAGAGGAGCCACAGATACGCAGTATTTT.

The chain uses TRBV29-1 and TRBJ2-7, with TRBD1 matching 9 bases. The trim removed 5 bases at V and 3 bases at J, leaving 5 bases unmatched. Germline V gives CDR1 SQVTM, CDR2 ANQGSEA. The CDR3 is made up of 13 amino acids. The CDR3 coding sequence is TGCAGCGTTAGAGGACAGGGGTACTACGAGCAGTACTTC. Protein: CSVRGQGYYEQYF.

The chain has TRBV5-1 and TRBJ1-2; TRBD1 matches 9 bases. Looked up from germline, CDR1 is SGHRS and CDR2 is YFSETQ. V shed 3 bases and J 6 bases; nucleotides not matched to a gene: 9. The CDR3 totals 15 residues. DNA of the CDR3: TGCGCCAGCAGCTATGACAGGGGGGTCTCTAATGGCTACACCTTC. Amino acids: CASSYDRGVSNGYTF.

J is TRBJ2-2 and V is TRBV9; D perhaps matches TRBD2 (5 bases). V was cut by 3 bases and J by 5 bases, with 11 bases left in between. This CDR3 region has 14 residues. Germline CDR1 reads SGDLS; CDR2 reads YYNGEE. For the CDR3, the DNA is TGTGCCAGCAGCGGTCGGTTAGCGACCGGGGAGCTGTTTTTT. Protein product: CASSGRLATGELFF.

The chain is built from TRBV25-1 and TRBJ1-4; D uncertain. Per germline, CDR1 MGHDK and CDR2 SYGVNS. The CDR3 covers 13 residues. With 4 bases removed from V and 7 bases from J, the gap between germline ends came to 10 bases. Written as DNA, the CDR3 is TGTGCCAGCAGTGCCTACCTAGGTGAAAAACTGTTTTTT. Amino acids: CASSAYLGEKLFF.

The chain has TRBV6-1 and TRBJ2-7, with unresolved D. V lost 5 bases and J lost 4, with 6 bases in between. The CDR3 consists of 11 residues. From germline, CDR1 is MNHNS and CDR2 SASEGT. CDR3: CASSLNYEQYF. The CDR3 coding sequence is TGTGCCAGCAGTCTCAATTACGAGCAGTACTTC.

The CDR3 nucleotides are TGTGCCAGCAGCCCCGGGACCCTTTCCTACGAGCAGTACTTC. This gives the protein CASSPGTLSYEQYF. The chain recombines TRBV11-2 with TRBJ2-7; D may match TRBD1 or TRBD2 (5 bases each). The germline V gene encodes CDR1 SGHAT and CDR2 FQNNGV. CDR3 length: 14 amino acids. The V end was cut by 5 bases, the J end by 1 base, with 12 bases between.

The rearrangement joins TRBV29-1 to TRBJ2-5; 10 bases agree with TRBD2. The CDR3 loop spans 13 amino acids. Germline lookup yields CDR1 SQVTM and CDR2 ANQGSEA. V shed 6 bases, J shed 5 bases, and the junction held 6 bases outside the gene matches. Written as DNA, the CDR3 is TGCAGCGTCCGAGCGGGAGGGGGGGAGACCCAGTACTTC. Protein: CSVRAGGGETQYF. Combining the CDR3 with reference TRBV29-1 and TRBJ2-5 gives the whole variable domain SAVISQKPSRDICQRGTSLTIQCQVDSQVTMMFWYRQQPGQSLTLIATANQGSEATYESGFVIDKFPISRPNLTFSTLTVSNMSPEDSSIYLCSVRAGGGETQYFGPGTRLLVL.

This chain joins TRBV7-2 and TRBJ1-2, with D hard to call. Germline assignment: CDR1 SGHTA and CDR2 FQGNSA. V lost 5 bases to trimming and J lost 8 bases, with 15 bases between them. The CDR3 consists of 13 residues. For the CDR3, the DNA is TGTGCCAGCAGCCCGTCCCGGGAGGAGGGCTACACCTTC. This translates into CASSPSREEGYTF.

This clone has just one count. The chain links TRBV11-3 to TRBJ2-7; D is unclear. V gave up 1 base and J gave up 5 bases, with 12 bases separating them. The CDR3 sequence is 14 residues long. CDR1 SGHNT and CDR2 YENEEA come from the germline V gene. CDR3 bases: TGTGCCAGCAGCTTAGTGCTAGTATCCGACGAGCAGTACTTC. It is translated as CASSLVLVSDEQYF.

This chain joins TRBV10-3 and TRBJ1-2, with 8 positions matching TRBD1. The ends lost 2 bases at V and 2 bases at J; junction bases unmatched: 7. Germline CDR1 ENHRY, CDR2 SYGVKD. The CDR3 extends over 16 amino acids. Here the CDR3 reads CAISEARTGLNYGYTF. CDR3 nucleotide sequence: TGTGCCATCAGTGAGGCGAGGACAGGGCTAAACTATGGCTACACCTTC.

The gene calls are TRBV5-6 and TRBJ2-5; D is undetermined. CDR1 is SGHDT, CDR2 YYEEEE, per germline. Trimming shortened V by 0 bases and J by 5 bases, and 14 bases separated the two germline ends. The CDR3 contains 15 residues. The CDR3: CASSLEIEMGETQYF. The CDR3 coding sequence is TGTGCCAGCAGCTTGGAGATCGAAATGGGCGAGACCCAGTACTTC.

The V gene is TRBV5-1, the J gene TRBJ2-3; 11 bases map to TRBD2. CDR1 and CDR2 (germline): SGHRS, YFSETQ. This CDR3 is 16 amino acids long. V gave up 4 bases and J gave up 0 bases; unmatched junction bases: 4. The CDR3 nucleotides read TGCGCCAGCAGCCTGGGACTAGCGGACAGCACAGATACGCAGTATTTT. Translating it yields CASSLGLADSTDTQYF.